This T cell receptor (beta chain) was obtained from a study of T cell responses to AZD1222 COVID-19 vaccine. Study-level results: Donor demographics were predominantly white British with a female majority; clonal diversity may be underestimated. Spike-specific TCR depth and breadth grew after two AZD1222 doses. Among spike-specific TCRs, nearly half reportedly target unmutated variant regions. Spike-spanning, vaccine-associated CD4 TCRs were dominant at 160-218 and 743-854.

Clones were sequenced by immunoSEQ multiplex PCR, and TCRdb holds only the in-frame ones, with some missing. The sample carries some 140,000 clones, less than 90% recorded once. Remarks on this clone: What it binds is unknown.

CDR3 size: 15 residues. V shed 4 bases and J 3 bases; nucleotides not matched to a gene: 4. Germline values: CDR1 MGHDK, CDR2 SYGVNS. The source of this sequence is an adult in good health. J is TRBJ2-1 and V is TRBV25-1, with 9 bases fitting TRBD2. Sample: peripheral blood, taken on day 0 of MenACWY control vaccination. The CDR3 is CASSAASGNYNEQFF. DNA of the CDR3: TGTGCCAGCAGTGCGGCTAGCGGGAACTACAATGAGCAGTTCTTC.